The 32 T cell receptor beta chains listed next were all sequenced from one sample in a study of blood T cell repertoires in COVID-19. Measured with immunoSEQ multiplex PCR; TCRdb has only the in-frame clones, and not every one. The table shows 250,000 or so clones, with around 88% occurring only once. The sample taken for sequencing was PBMCs or T cells enriched from blood (not recorded which). The receptors stem from a woman in her 50s who had recovered from COVID-19.

This clone was detected once. The chain uses TRBV7-2 and TRBJ2-7, with a weak D call TRBD2 (5 bases). V was clipped by 5 bases and J by 3 bases, with 20 bases between them. CDR3 length: 16 amino acids. The germline CDR1 and CDR2 sequences are SGHTA and FQGNSA. The CDR3 region has the DNA TGTGCCAGCAGCATTAGCGCCGCTGGGTTGGGCTACGAGCAGTACTTC. It is translated as CASSISAAGLGYEQYF.

This chain uses TRBV30 with TRBJ2-4; perhaps TRBD2 as D (6 bases). The germline CDR1 and CDR2 sequences are GTSNPN and SVGIG (reference sequence). The CDR3 is 11 residues long. The V and J ends lost 4 bases and 10 bases respectively, with 11 bases between them. CDR3 in amino acids: CAWNSGSIQYF. In DNA form, the CDR3 reads TGTGCCTGGAACTCCGGGAGTATTCAGTACTTC.

The chain joins TRBV28 to TRBJ1-5; the match to TRBD1 covers 7 bases. The CDR3 length is 15 residues. Trimming cost V 3 bases and J 6 bases; bases outside gene matches: 8. Germline V gene sequence: CDR1 MDHEN, CDR2 SYDVKM. The CDR3 DNA sequence: TGTGCCAGCAGTTTTCGACAGGGTAATCGTCAGCCCCAGCATTTT. Its translation: CASSFRQGNRQPQHF.

V usage is TRBV5-4 and J usage is TRBJ2-7; D possibly corresponds to TRBD2 (6 bases). The CDR3 is made up of 15 amino acids. Trimming left V 0 bases short and J 1 base short, with 11 bases between. CDR1 and CDR2 from the germline V gene are SGHNT and YYREEE (reference sequence). CDR3: CASSLESSGSYEQYF. CDR3 nucleotide sequence: TGTGCCAGCAGCTTGGAGAGTAGCGGTTCCTACGAGCAGTACTTC.

The genes are TRBV4-3 and TRBJ1-1; tentative D call: TRBD1 (5 bases). CDR3 length equals 13 residues. The V gene's germline CDR1 is LGHNA and CDR2 YSLEER. The V gene lost 0 bases and the J gene lost 8 bases, with 10 bases spanning the gap. The CDR3 DNA reads as TGCGCCAGCAGCCAAGAACGGGCAGGGGAAGCTTTCTTT. This gives the protein CASSQERAGEAFF.

The V gene is TRBV28, the J gene TRBJ1-2; 7 positions match TRBD1. CDR1 is MDHEN and CDR2 is SYDVKM in the germline V gene. The CDR3 length is 15 residues. V shed 6 bases, J shed 1 base, and the junction held 8 bases outside the gene matches. The CDR3: CASRSPTGYNYGYTF. The CDR3 DNA reads as TGTGCCAGCAGGTCCCCGACAGGGTATAACTATGGCTACACCTTC.

This clone was detected only once. V and J are TRBV4-1 and TRBJ2-3; 11 nucleotides match TRBD2. Unmatched junction bases numbered 4, after V lost 4 bases and J lost 1 base. CDR3 length equals 16 residues. The V gene's germline CDR1 is MGHRA and CDR2 YSYEKL. The CDR3 is CASSPELAGGTDTQYF. The CDR3 bases are TGCGCCAGCAGCCCCGAACTAGCGGGAGGCACAGATACGCAGTATTTT.

As for this clone: The identical CDR3 is also encoded by other nucleotide sequences in the sample. V and J are TRBV2 and TRBJ2-7, with 8 bases matching TRBD1. CDR3 length: 13 amino acids. Germline V CDR1 and CDR2: SNHLY, FYNNEI. V lost 3 bases, J lost 3 bases, and 1 base stayed unmatched. This CDR3 reads CASSDDRGYEQYF. The CDR3 DNA reads as TGTGCCAGCAGTGATGACAGGGGCTACGAGCAGTACTTC.

The V and J genes are TRBV4-3 and TRBJ2-7, with TRBD1 as a possible D gene (5 bases). The length of the CDR3 is 14 residues. The germline V gene has CDR1 LGHNA and CDR2 YSLEER. Trimming took off 1 base at V and 3 bases at J, with 10 bases between the two ends. CDR3 bases: TGCGCCAGCAGCCAAGGGCAGGGTCTCTACGAGCAGTACTTC. It encodes CASSQGQGLYEQYF.

This clone was counted between two and nine times. The V gene is TRBV28, the J gene TRBJ1-2, with D unclear. This CDR3 is built from 15 residues. Germline values: CDR1 MDHEN, CDR2 SYDVKM. V dropped 6 bases and J dropped 4 bases, with 18 bases sitting between them. As DNA, the CDR3 is TGTGCCAGCAGGCGCGACACCATGGGAGTCTATGGCTACACCTTC. This gives the protein CASRRDTMGVYGYTF.

V and J are TRBV30 and TRBJ1-2, with TRBD1 matching 7 bases. The V gene end was trimmed by 5 bases and the J gene end by 7 bases; junction bases not matched to a gene: 10. Germline CDR1 is GTSNPN and CDR2 is SVGIG (reference sequence). The CDR3 totals 13 residues. The CDR3 nucleotides are TGTGCCTGGGGAACAGGGGTACAGGGTGGCTACACCTTC. Residues: CAWGTGVQGGYTF.

This clone was observed a single time. J is TRBJ1-3 and V is TRBV29-1, with 7 bases lining up with TRBD1. Trimming at V came to 4 bases and at J to 0 bases, leaving 3 bases not matched to a gene. CDR3 length: 14 residues. Germline CDR1 SQVTM, CDR2 ANQGSEA. The CDR3 DNA sequence: TGCAGCGTTGTCGACAGGGCCTCTGGAAACACCATATATTTT. It encodes CSVVDRASGNTIYF.

This clone was seen a single time. This sequence joins TRBV29-1 and TRBJ2-2; 7 nucleotides match TRBD2. The CDR3 has 14 residues. V gave up 4 bases and J gave up 1 base; unmatched junction bases: 3. Germline V gene sequence: CDR1 SQVTM, CDR2 ANQGSEA. This chain's CDR3 is CSVGLAKNTGELFF. The CDR3 coding sequence is TGCAGCGTTGGACTAGCAAAGAACACCGGGGAGCTGTTTTTT.

The chain carries TRBV5-1 and TRBJ2-1; D gene unclear. The CDR3 spans 15 residues. The V end lost 1 base, the J end lost 4 bases, and 12 bases lay between the germline ends. CDR1 is SGHRS, CDR2 YFSETQ, per germline. CDR3 region: CASSLNSIRYNEQFF. CDR3 in DNA: TGCGCCAGCAGCTTGAACTCCATACGTTACAATGAGCAGTTCTTC.

The chain uses TRBV9 and TRBJ2-5, with TRBD1 identical over 7 bases. The CDR3 has 15 residues. Germline V gives CDR1 SGDLS, CDR2 YYNGEE. The ends lost 3 bases at V and 7 bases at J; junction bases unmatched: 12. CDR3 sequence reads: CASSAPGQGDGTQYF. In DNA, the CDR3 is TGTGCCAGCAGCGCCCCCGGGCAGGGGGATGGGACCCAGTACTTC.

The chain has TRBV7-2 and TRBJ2-3; a possible D gene is TRBD2 (5 bases). The CDR3 is 13 amino acids. Trimming removed 4 bases at V and 4 bases at J, with 9 bases between. The germline CDR1 and CDR2 sequences are SGHTA and FQGNSA. DNA of the CDR3: TGTGCCAGCAGCTCTACTAGGGCAGATACGCAGTATTTT. Translated: CASSSTRADTQYF.

This chain joins TRBV9 and TRBJ2-5; D remains ambiguous. CDR3 length equals 14 residues. The germline V gene has CDR1 SGDLS and CDR2 YYNGEE. With 0 bases removed from V and 7 bases from J, the gap between germline ends came to 13 bases. CDR3 in DNA: TGTGCCAGCAGCGTAGAACTGTCCGGGTCGACCCAGTACTTC. Translation gives CASSVELSGSTQYF.

This chain connects TRBV30 to TRBJ2-1; D perhaps matches TRBD2 (5 bases). Trimming pared 4 bases from V and 3 bases from J, leaving 19 bases between. There are 16 residues in the CDR3. Germline values: CDR1 GTSNPN, CDR2 SVGIG (reference sequence). For the CDR3, the DNA is TGTGCCTGGAAACCCCTCGGAGCGGCGATCTACAATGAGCAGTTCTTC. This codes for CAWKPLGAAIYNEQFF. Filled out from reference TRBV30 and TRBJ2-1, the complete variable domain reads SQTIHQWPATLVQPVGSPLSLECTVEGTSNPNLYWYRQAAGRGLQLLFYSVGIGQISSEVPQNLSASRPQDRQFILSSKKLLLSDSGFYLCAWKPLGAAIYNEQFFGPGTRLTVL.

J is TRBJ1-2 and V is TRBV19, with 9 nucleotides matching TRBD1. Germline assignment: CDR1 LNHDA and CDR2 SQIVND (reference sequence). The V segment lost 2 bases and the J segment 8 bases; nucleotides outside the gene matches: 12. The CDR3 length is 16 residues. The CDR3 is CASSIILWTGEFGYTF. CDR3 nucleotide sequence: TGTGCCAGTAGTATAATCCTCTGGACAGGGGAGTTCGGCTACACCTTC. The full variable domain, its missing parts supplied by reference TRBV19 and TRBJ1-2, is DGGITQSPKYLFRKEGQNVTLSCEQNLNHDAMYWYRQDPGQGLRLIYYSQIVNDFQKGDIAEGYSVSREKKESFPLTVTSAQKNPTAFYLCASSIILWTGEFGYTFGSGTRLTVV.

The chain joins TRBV24-1 to TRBJ2-2, with D possibly being TRBD2 (7 bases). V lost 5 bases, J lost 1 base, and 16 bases lay in between. CDR3 size: 17 residues. Germline CDR1 is KGHDR and CDR2 is SFDVKD. CDR3 nucleotides: TGTGCCACCAGTGGAGGGGGAGGGGCAAAGAACACCGGGGAGCTGTTTTTT. Encoded protein: CATSGGGGAKNTGELFF.

V usage is TRBV7-9 and J usage is TRBJ1-2; D gene ambiguous. V dropped 3 bases and J dropped 7 bases, with 12 bases sitting between them. This CDR3 spans 13 amino acids. Germline loops: CDR1 SEHNR, CDR2 FQNEAQ (reference sequence). CDR3 protein: CASSFSALGGYTF. CDR3 in DNA: TGTGCCAGCAGCTTTTCGGCCCTAGGTGGCTACACCTTC.

The chain employs TRBV28 and TRBJ2-7; tentative D call: TRBD1 (7 bases). There are 13 residues in the CDR3. Germline values: CDR1 MDHEN, CDR2 SYDVKM. Trimming left V 5 bases short and J 6 bases short, with 14 bases between. The CDR3 reads CASSRGTASEQYF. DNA of the CDR3: TGTGCCAGCAGTCGGGGGACAGCGTCCGAGCAGTACTTC.

Here the CDR3 DNA reads TGTGCCAGCAGTCGCATACGACAGGGGGCCAGGGGCACTGAAGCTTTCTTT. Its protein is CASSRIRQGARGTEAFF. The chain joins TRBV27 to TRBJ1-1; TRBD1 aligns across 10 bases. V lost 5 bases and J lost 4; bases outside the gene matches: 13. Germline CDR1 is MNHEY and CDR2 is SMNVEV (reference sequence). The CDR3 has 17 amino acids.

The chain is built from TRBV6-5 and TRBJ2-7; no clear D. The CDR3 covers 15 residues. Germline V lookup: CDR1 MNHEY, CDR2 SVGAGI. Trimming cost V 0 bases and J 6 bases, with 15 bases left between them. DNA for the CDR3: TGTGCCAGCAGTTACTCGTTAGTTGTATCGGGCGAGCAGTACTTC. It yields the protein CASSYSLVVSGEQYF.

The chain is built from TRBV4-3 and TRBJ1-1; a weak D match, TRBD1 (5 bases). The CDR3 contains 17 residues. The V end lost 0 bases, the J end lost 0 bases, and 14 bases lay between the germline ends. CDR1 and CDR2 from the germline V gene are LGHNA and YSLEER. CDR3 DNA sequence: TGCGCCAGCAGCCAAGAAGGTGGCAGGGTCATGAACACTGAAGCTTTCTTT. The encoded protein is CASSQEGGRVMNTEAFF.

V gene TRBV6-7 combines with J gene TRBJ1-4; a possible D gene is TRBD1 (5 bases). TRBV6-7 counts as an open reading frame of uncertain function. Trimming left V 0 bases short and J 5 bases short, with 16 bases between. CDR3 length equals 17 residues. CDR3 protein: CASSYSSPGLQNEKLFF. The CDR3 bases are TGTGCCAGCAGTTACTCTAGTCCGGGACTCCAAAATGAAAAACTGTTTTTT.

The chain uses TRBV5-1 and TRBJ2-3; 8 bases line up with TRBD2. The CDR3 is 13 residues long. V gave up 1 base and J gave up 12 bases; unmatched junction bases: 7. Germline lookup yields CDR1 SGHRS and CDR2 YFSETQ. The CDR3 coding sequence is TGCGCCAGCAGCTTGAATCCGGGGGGGCGTCAGTATTTT. It yields the protein CASSLNPGGRQYF. Full variable domain (outside the CDR3, taken from reference TRBV5-1 and TRBJ2-3): KAGVTQTPRYLIKTRGQQVTLSCSPISGHRSVSWYQQTPGQGLQFLFEYFSETQRNKGNFPGRFSGRQFSNSRSEMNVSTLELGDSALYLCASSLNPGGRQYFGPGTRLTVL.

The chain carries TRBV2 and TRBJ1-2; TRBD1 is a possible D gene (5 bases). This CDR3 region has 12 residues. Germline V gene sequence: CDR1 SNHLY, CDR2 FYNNEI. Trimming took 10 bases from V and 8 from J, leaving 17 bases between them. The CDR3 DNA follows: TGTGCCACATCCCTGGGAGGGGAGGGCTACACCTTC. The encoded protein is CATSLGGEGYTF.

This CDR3 reads CASSLIWARGMGQPQHF. The DNA of the CDR3 is TGTGCCAGCAGCTTGATCTGGGCCAGGGGGATGGGGCAGCCCCAGCATTTT. The gene calls are TRBV5-8 and TRBJ1-5, with 7 nucleotides matching TRBD1. Germline V gene sequence: CDR1 SGHTS, CDR2 YDEGEE. The CDR3 consists of 17 residues. Trimming took 1 base from V and 7 from J; bases not matched to a gene: 14. Filled out from reference TRBV5-8 and TRBJ1-5, the complete variable domain reads EAGVTQSPTHLIKTRGQQATLRCSPISGHTSVYWYQQALGLGLQFLLWYDEGEERNRGNFPPRFSGRQFPNYSSELNVNALELEDSALYLCASSLIWARGMGQPQHFGDGTRLSIL.

The V gene is TRBV21-1, the J gene TRBJ2-4; the D call in the table, TRBD2, was not verified against the DNA. TRBV21-1 constitutes a pseudogene. This CDR3 contains 17 residues. The CDR3 reads CASSKGPIRTGRDIQYF. DNA for the CDR3: TGTGCCAGCAGCAAAGGCCCCATTCGAACAGGGAGGGACATTCAGTACTTC.

A few counts support this clone. This chain joins TRBV9 and TRBJ2-2; a possible D gene is TRBD1 (5 bases). There are 15 residues in the CDR3. Germline V gene data show CDR1 as SGDLS and CDR2 as YYNGEE. V shed 4 bases and J shed 4 bases, with 14 bases lying between them. The CDR3 region has the DNA TGTGCCAGCAGCCCTCTACAGGTTTCCACCGGGGAGCTGTTTTTT. It yields the protein CASSPLQVSTGELFF.

The V call is TRBV7-8, the J call TRBJ1-2, with 8 positions matching TRBD1. Germline loops: CDR1 SGHVS, CDR2 FQNEAQ. With V trimmed by 4 bases and J by 5 bases, 15 bases remained unmatched. CDR3 length: 17 residues. The CDR3 loop reads CASSSFQTGQELYGYTF. The CDR3 DNA reads TGTGCCAGCAGCTCGTTCCAGACGGGACAGGAGCTATATGGCTACACCTTC. Based on the CDR3 plus reference TRBV7-8 and TRBJ1-2, the full variable domain is GAGVSQSPRYKVAKRGQDVALRCDPISGHVSLFWYQQALGQGPEFLTYFQNEAQLDKSGLPSDRFFAERPEGSVSTLKIQRTQQEDSAVYLCASSSFQTGQELYGYTFGSGTRLTVV.